Listed below are T cell receptor beta chains from one sample, sequenced in a study of T-cell memory formation after mild COVID-19. TCRdb reprocessed the 5' RACE reads via MiXCR and lists one record per CDR3 protein. The top ten clones hold 20% to 25% of a sample with around 250,000 distinct CDR3 sequences, approximately 15% of them seen once. The sequenced sample was PBMCs or a T cell subset sorted from them (not recorded which). The receptors come from a man aged 18-30 years who had mild COVID-19 (a few samples of this study predate the infection). Cell type and time point are not known. Both conserved end residues are part of each CDR3. A D gene is named only where the DNA matches it firmly. Clone size, where shown, is once, few, many, or a class for clones that have expanded.

size,D,J,V,CDR3,DNA
.,.,TRBJ2-3,TRBV10-2,CASRISGAGGNTQYF,TGCGCCAGCAGGATTAGCGGAGCGGGTGGAAATACGCAGTATTTT
few,.,TRBJ2-1,TRBV4-3,CASSPYTQHSYNEQFF,TGCGCCAGCAGCCCCTATACTCAGCACTCCTACAATGAGCAGTTCTTC
.,.,TRBJ2-2,TRBV7-2,CASSPRVTGELFF,TGTGCCAGCAGCCCGCGTGTCACCGGGGAGCTGTTTTTT
.,TRBD1,TRBJ1-2,TRBV6-5,CASSRPTGYGYGYTF,TGTGCCAGCAGTCGCCCGACAGGGTACGGCTATGGCTACACCTTC
.,.,TRBJ2-6,TRBV12-3/TRBV12-4,CASSSGAGANVLTF,TGTGCCAGCAGTTCAGGTGCTGGGGCCAACGTCCTGACTTTC
.,TRBD2,TRBJ2-5,TRBV5-6,CASSLKASGGLGTQYF,TGTGCCAGCAGCCTAAAGGCTAGCGGGGGCCTGGGGACCCAGTACTTC
few,.,TRBJ2-3,TRBV5-1,CASSQGGATDTQYF,TGCGCCAGCAGCCAGGGGGGAGCCACAGATACGCAGTATTTT
.,TRBD2,TRBJ2-7,TRBV7-9,CASSLQSGLAGVEQYF,TGTGCCAGCAGCTTGCAATCGGGACTAGCGGGGGTTGAGCAGTACTTC
.,.,TRBJ2-3,TRBV5-1,CASSYKGTDTQYF,TGCGCCAGCAGTTATAAGGGCACAGATACGCAGTATTTT
.,TRBD1,TRBJ2-3,TRBV6-6,CASMNWDRMIDTQYF,TGTGCCAGCATGAACTGGGACAGGATGATAGATACGCAGTATTTT
few,.,TRBJ2-5,TRBV20-1,CSVTGGNQETQYF,TGCAGTGTTACCGGCGGGAACCAAGAGACCCAGTACTTC
.,.,TRBJ1-2,TRBV21-1,CASSKGQGKKNGYTF,TGTGCCAGCAGCAAAGGACAGGGAAAGAAAAATGGCTACACCTTC
.,.,TRBJ1-1,TRBV7-2,CATSAGRNTEAFF,TGTGCCACCTCAGCTGGGAGGAACACTGAAGCTTTCTTT
few,TRBD1,TRBJ1-3,TRBV6-5,CASSKQGLSGNTIYF,TGTGCCAGCAGCAAACAGGGGCTTTCTGGAAACACCATATATTTT
many,.,TRBJ2-1,TRBV5-1,CASSLQNNEQFF,TGCGCCAGCAGCTTGCAGAACAATGAGCAGTTCTTC
few,TRBD1,TRBJ2-5,TRBV4-3,CASSPEDRGLKTQYF,TGTGCCAGCAGCCCAGAGGACAGGGGGCTTAAGACCCAGTACTTC
many,.,TRBJ1-2,TRBV20-1,CSAAQNYGYTF,TGCAGTGCTGCCCAAAACTATGGCTACACCTTC
.,.,TRBJ1-1,TRBV19,CASSSQGSTEAFF,TGTGCCAGTAGTAGCCAGGGGAGCACTGAAGCTTTCTTT
.,.,TRBJ1-1,TRBV6-1,CASIIGEVTEAFF,TGTGCCAGCATAATTGGGGAAGTCACTGAAGCTTTCTTT
.,.,TRBJ2-7,TRBV4-2,CASSQVASGGEYEQYF,TGTGCCAGCAGCCAAGTGGCGTCCGGAGGGGAATACGAGCAGTACTTC
.,TRBD2,TRBJ2-7,TRBV18,CASSPRLAGVGEQYF,TGTGCCAGCTCACCCCGACTAGCGGGGGTAGGTGAGCAGTACTTC
once,.,TRBJ2-2,TRBV28,CASRLLRLNTGELFF,TGTGCCAGCAGACTCCTCCGACTGAACACCGGGGAGCTGTTTTTT
few,TRBD1,TRBJ2-1,TRBV9,CASRPDRGRGDEQFF,TGTGCCAGCAGACCGGACAGGGGCCGAGGCGATGAGCAGTTCTTC
few,TRBD2,TRBJ2-5,TRBV7-6,CASSLAGGQGKTQYF,TGTGCCAGCAGCCTTGCGGGGGGCCAGGGGAAGACCCAGTACTTC
many,.,TRBJ2-1,TRBV10-3,CAIAETARPLAGSYNEQFF,TGTGCCATCGCGGAGACCGCAAGACCTTTGGCTGGCTCCTACAATGAGCAGTTCTTC
many,TRBD1,TRBJ1-1,TRBV5-1,CASSSYRTGRSEAFF,TGCGCCAGCAGCTCTTACCGGACAGGGAGGAGTGAAGCTTTCTTT
few,.,TRBJ2-3,TRBV7-2,CASSLVIDTQYF,TGTGCCAGCAGCTTAGTAATAGATACGCAGTATTTT
few,.,TRBJ2-5,TRBV6-6,CASRSGYYQETQYF,TGTGCCAGCAGAAGCGGATATTACCAAGAGACCCAGTACTTC
few,TRBD2,TRBJ2-5,TRBV3-1,CASSQDLTSGGRTQYF,TGTGCCAGCAGCCAAGATCTTACTAGCGGGGGGCGGACCCAGTACTTC
.,.,TRBJ1-2,TRBV18,CASSLRPGHNYGYTF,TGTGCCAGCTCACTGAGACCGGGACACAACTATGGCTACACCTTC
.,.,TRBJ2-3,TRBV7-2,CASSRDGSRTDTQYF,TGTGCCAGCAGCCGAGACGGTAGTAGGACAGATACGCAGTATTTT
few,.,TRBJ1-2,TRBV12-3/TRBV12-4,CASRINRDTRFNYGYTF,TGTGCCAGCAGAATAAACCGGGACACGAGATTTAACTATGGCTACACCTTC
.,TRBD1,TRBJ1-5,TRBV19,CASSIWAGGKVDQPQHF,TGTGCCAGTAGTATCTGGGCAGGGGGTAAAGTCGATCAGCCCCAGCATTTT
many,TRBD2,TRBJ2-2,TRBV7-3,CASSDGRGTTNTGELFF,TGTGCCAGCAGCGACGGACGAGGGACTACCAACACCGGGGAGCTGTTTTTT
few,TRBD1,TRBJ2-1,TRBV20-1,CSAEGTAIYNEQFF,TGCAGTGCTGAGGGGACAGCTATCTACAATGAGCAGTTCTTC